This T cell receptor (beta chain) was retrieved from a study of blood T cells in healthy people across ages. Whole-study findings and limits: Unknown CMV status may confound age-related changes in expanded clones.

This clonotype has only a few counts. Its specificity is not known. The length of the CDR3 is 13 residues. CDR1 SGHVS and CDR2 FQNEAQ come from the germline V gene. J lost 2 bases, V lost 9 bases, and 3 bases had no gene match. Donors were healthy Caucasian individuals from Russia aged about 6 to 90. The authors ran a second PCR of about 7 to 12 cycles using a sample-barcoded 5' primer and a J-beta primer mix. Via MiXCR, TCRdb re-called the 5' RACE reads, giving one row per CDR3 protein. The table records some 1,000,000 distinct CDR3 sequences, 20% to 25% of them present only once. The sample was also linked to a second study, of T cells of mothers and their children. That study adds: About 6 children and their three healthy Caucasian mothers were the donors. For cDNA synthesis, the complete extracted RNA was used (about 1.6 ug per 15 ul).

The chain carries TRBV7-8 and TRBJ1-3; 8 positions match TRBD1. The sample was blood. This clonotype originated in a girl aged 2 to 9 in good health. The CDR3 sequence is CASAGGTGNTIYF. In DNA form, the CDR3 reads TGTGCCAGTGCAGGGGGCACTGGAAACACCATATATTTT.